The 20 T cell receptor beta chains reported below all come from one sample, sequenced in a study of CD8+CD57+ T cells in acquired aplastic anemia (dated by TCRdb to the late 2010s). Instrument on record: Illumina HiSeq 2000. Genomic DNA served as template for TCR beta VDJ combination and CDR3 sequence profiling. The public reads were reprocessed in TCRdb via fastp at Q25 and MiXCR, keeping in-frame beta chains. CDR3 protein sequences are deduplicated, and each keeps its most common genes and DNA. The sample table lists approximately 190,000 distinct CDR3 sequences, around three fifths of them with a count of one. The top ten clones comprise around 46% of the sample. Sequenced sample: sorted CD4+, CD8+, or CD8+CD57+ T cells (not recorded which) from PBMCs. These receptors were taken from a human donor with severe aplastic anemia or a healthy control (not recorded which).

The chain recombines TRBV7-2 with TRBJ2-5; no clear D gene. The germline V gene has CDR1 SGHTA and CDR2 FQGNSA. V lost 1 base, J lost 2 bases, and 8 bases lay in between. CDR3 size: 14 residues. The CDR3 nucleotides read TGTGCCAGCAGCTTAGGGAATAGACAAGAGACCCAGTACTTC. Protein product: CASSLGNRQETQYF.

In this sample, this clonotype turned up once. CDR3 sequence (DNA): TGTGCCACCAGTGATGTTCTAACAGATACGCAGTATTTT. Protein: CATSDVLTDTQYF. The chain employs TRBV24-1 and TRBJ2-3; D is undetermined. Trimming took 3 bases from V and 3 from J, leaving 6 bases between them. Looked up from germline, CDR1 is KGHDR and CDR2 is SFDVKD. The CDR3 consists of 13 residues.

The chain recombines TRBV5-1 with TRBJ2-7, with D possibly matching TRBD1 (5 bases). The V end lost 4 bases, the J end lost 0 bases, and 8 bases lay between the germline ends. Germline V lookup: CDR1 SGHRS, CDR2 YFSETQ. The CDR3 sequence is 13 residues long. The CDR3 nucleotides read TGCGCCAGCAGCGCGGACAACTCCTACGAGCAGTACTTC. Residues: CASSADNSYEQYF. The whole variable domain, remainder taken from reference TRBV5-1 and TRBJ2-7, is KAGVTQTPRYLIKTRGQQVTLSCSPISGHRSVSWYQQTPGQGLQFLFEYFSETQRNKGNFPGRFSGRQFSNSRSEMNVSTLELGDSALYLCASSADNSYEQYFGPGTRLTVT.

In its sample, this clonotype was seen a few times. Since a much larger clone is just one base distant, this may be a read error. The chain employs TRBV7-9 and TRBJ2-1; weak D call: TRBD2 (6 bases). This CDR3 region has 15 residues. Germline V gene lookup returns CDR1 SEHNR and CDR2 FQNEAQ (reference sequence). The CDR3 region is CAGSLGGGAYNEQFF. The CDR3, as DNA: TGTGCCGGCAGCTTAGGAGGCGGGGCCTACAATGAGCAGTTCTTC.

The genes are TRBV20-1 and TRBJ2-7; 7 nucleotides line up with TRBD1. The CDR3 loop spans 12 amino acids. The germline gives CDR1 DFQATT, CDR2 SNEGSKA (reference sequence). After removal of 7 bases from V and 0 bases from J, the junction contained 3 bases not matched to a gene. CDR3 amino acids: CSGAGGSYEQYF. The CDR3 coding sequence is TGCAGTGGGGCAGGGGGCTCCTACGAGCAGTACTTC.

This clonotype was observed a handful of times. The chain links TRBV7-3 to TRBJ2-7; 10 bases are a match to TRBD2. With 4 bases clipped from V and 0 bases from J, the junction kept 3 bases outside the gene matches. CDR3 size: 15 residues. CDR1 and CDR2 (germline): SGHTA, FQGTGA. CDR3 loop: CASSSTSGHSYEQYF. For the CDR3, the DNA is TGTGCCAGCAGCTCGACTAGCGGGCACTCCTACGAGCAGTACTTC.

This clonotype was detected only a few times. The V call is TRBV15, the J call TRBJ1-1; weak D call: TRBD1 (6 bases). This CDR3 is 15 amino acids long. The germline V gene has CDR1 LNHNV and CDR2 YYDKDF (reference sequence). Trimming shortened V by 0 bases and J by 4 bases, and 12 bases separated the two germline ends. As DNA, the CDR3 is TGTGCCACCAGCAGAGATAAAGGCAGGGGCACTGAAGCTTTCTTT. Amino acids: CATSRDKGRGTEAFF.

The rearrangement uses TRBV7-2 and TRBJ1-2; D is possibly TRBD1 (5 bases). V was cut by 5 bases and J by 1 base, with 14 bases left in between. Germline loops: CDR1 SGHTA, CDR2 FQGNSA. The length of the CDR3 is 15 residues. The CDR3 loop is CASSPTDRFNYGYTF. CDR3 coding DNA: TGTGCCAGCAGCCCCACCGACAGATTTAACTATGGCTACACCTTC.

The CDR3 here is CASSPSGRGGSEQYF. The CDR3 nucleotides read TGTGCCAGCAGCCCATCTGGACGGGGCGGCAGCGAGCAGTACTTC. The chain couples TRBV11-2 to TRBJ2-7; TRBD1 or TRBD2 may be the D gene (5 bases each). V lost 5 bases and J 6 bases, leaving 20 bases between the germline ends. The CDR3 is made up of 15 amino acids. CDR1 and CDR2 from the germline V gene are SGHAT and FQNNGV.

The rearrangement links TRBV27 to TRBJ1-1, with D unresolved. V was pared by 5 bases and J by 4 bases, with 17 bases between. CDR1 and CDR2 (germline): MNHEY, SMNVEV (reference sequence). This CDR3 has 15 residues. The CDR3 sequence is CASSEVGRGFTEAFF. The DNA of the CDR3 is TGTGCCAGCAGTGAAGTGGGTCGTGGGTTCACTGAAGCTTTCTTT.

This clonotype was seen once. Because it lacks the conserved phenylalanine or tryptophan at the end, this CDR3 is likely a read error. No DNA is shown, since the ends of the CDR3 on it are uncertain; the CDR3 is the one TCRdb lists. V and J are TRBV29-1 and TRBJ2-5; the tabulated D call, TRBD1, remains unverified against the DNA. Looked up from germline, CDR1 is SQVTM and CDR2 is ANQGSEA. The CDR3 is 21 residues long, ends included. CDR3 sequence: CSVRGRGQVETPYILERELPP.

This chain joins TRBV24-1 and TRBJ2-1; TRBD2 aligns across 13 bases. V was clipped by 1 base and J by 7 bases; unmatched bases: 6. CDR1 and CDR2 from the germline V gene are KGHDR and SFDVKD. CDR3 size: 17 residues. CDR3 DNA: TGTGCCACCAGTGATTTCCCTGGACTAGCGGGGGAGAATGAGCAGTTCTTC. Translating gives CATSDFPGLAGENEQFF.

The rearrangement uses TRBV10-1 and TRBJ2-5; TRBD2 matches at 16 bases. Germline loops: CDR1 WNHNN, CDR2 SYGVQD (reference sequence). J gave up 4 bases and V 4 bases, and 9 bases lay outside the gene matches. The CDR3 loop spans 18 amino acids. CDR3 nucleotides: TGCGCCAGCAGTGGAATGGGACTAGCGGGAGGGTGGGGAGAGACCCAGTACTTC. It encodes CASSGMGLAGGWGETQYF.

The rearrangement uses TRBV20-1 and TRBJ2-3, with 9 bases identical to TRBD1. The V segment lost 4 bases and the J segment 7 bases; nucleotides outside the gene matches: 9. The germline V gene has CDR1 DFQATT and CDR2 SNEGSKA (reference sequence). The CDR3 loop spans 14 amino acids. CDR3 region: CSAKGTGGYYTQYF. The CDR3 nucleotides read TGCAGTGCTAAGGGCACAGGGGGCTACTATACGCAGTATTTT.

This chain joins TRBV6-1 and TRBJ2-7, with D unclear. Trimming removed 6 bases from V and 6 bases from J, with 15 bases in between. Germline V gene sequence: CDR1 MNHNS, CDR2 SASEGT. The CDR3 totals 13 residues. Written as DNA, the CDR3 is TGTGCCAGCAGAATAGGCAGGCTAACCGAGCAGTACTTC. Residues: CASRIGRLTEQYF.

In this sample, this clonotype turned up a few times. The J gene is TRBJ1-6, the V gene TRBV7-2; D gene unclear. CDR3 length equals 17 residues. V was trimmed by 5 bases and J by 0 bases, leaving 14 bases between them. Germline CDR1 is SGHTA and CDR2 is FQGNSA. The CDR3 loop is CASSPHATASYNSPLHF. The CDR3 DNA reads TGTGCCAGCAGCCCCCATGCGACGGCCTCCTATAATTCACCCCTCCACTTT.

CDR3 DNA: TGTGCCAGCAGCCATTTGGGACAGGGAACCTCCTACGAGCAGTACTTC. Translating it yields CASSHLGQGTSYEQYF. The gene calls are TRBV7-9 and TRBJ2-7, with 9 bases fitting TRBD1. Looked up from germline, CDR1 is SEHNR and CDR2 is FQNEAQ (reference sequence). There are 16 residues in the CDR3. Trimming took 5 bases from V and 0 from J; bases not matched to a gene: 8. The full variable domain, in which reference TRBV7-9 and TRBJ2-7 provide the parts outside the CDR3, is DTGVSQNPRHKITKRGQNVTFRCDPISEHNRLYWYRQTLGQGPEFLTYFQNEAQLEKSRLLSDRFSAERPKGSFSTLEIQRTEQGDSAMYLCASSHLGQGTSYEQYFGPGTRLTVT.

The rearrangement joins TRBV20-1 to TRBJ1-3; no definite D call. Germline CDR1 DFQATT, CDR2 SNEGSKA (reference sequence). The CDR3 covers 12 residues. The ends were cut back, 3 bases at V and 5 bases at J, with 8 bases in the middle. CDR3 sequence: CSASRRRNTIYF. In DNA, the CDR3 is TGCAGTGCTAGCAGGCGGAGAAACACCATATATTTT.

In this sample, this clonotype turned up many times. This chain connects TRBV11-2 to TRBJ2-7; D not resolved. CDR1 SGHAT and CDR2 FQNNGV come from the germline V gene. Trimming pared 5 bases from V and 4 bases from J, leaving 18 bases between. This CDR3 is 15 amino acids long. CDR3 sequence reads: CASSPQDDIEYEQYF. The CDR3 DNA follows: TGTGCCAGCAGCCCTCAAGATGACATCGAATACGAGCAGTACTTC.

The chain carries TRBV9 and TRBJ1-1; D is perhaps TRBD1 (6 bases). The V end lost 2 bases, the J end lost 0 bases, and 17 bases lay between the germline ends. CDR1 is SGDLS, CDR2 YYNGEE, per germline. The CDR3 is made up of 17 amino acids. DNA of the CDR3: TGTGCCAGCAGCGTTCTGCAGGGGCTGTCCGTGAACACTGAAGCTTTCTTT. Protein product: CASSVLQGLSVNTEAFF.